This T cell receptor (beta chain) was sequenced for a study of T-cell memory formation after mild COVID-19. Whole-study results and caveats: Clones that got smaller from day 15 to 85 had even CD4/CD8, while clones growing later tipped toward CD4+.

Details on this clonotype: Its antigen is still unknown.

From the 5' RACE reads, TCRdb called clonotypes with MiXCR, one entry per CDR3 protein. Seen here are almost 250,000 distinct CDR3 sequences, 15% observed once, and the top ten hold more than 2%. Germline values: CDR1 MNHEY, CDR2 SVGAGI. The V end was cut by 6 bases, the J end by 7 bases, with 18 bases between. The CDR3 runs to 14 residues. The sequencing sample was made of PBMCs or a T cell subset sorted from them (not recorded which). This TCR was recovered from an adult woman who had mild COVID-19 (a few samples of this study predate the infection). Cell type and time point are not known. This chain links TRBV6-5 with TRBJ1-1; no clear D. The CDR3 DNA is TGTGCCAGCAGAATGTATCGAGGGCCCCATGAAGCTTTCTTT. Its protein is CASRMYRGPHEAFF.